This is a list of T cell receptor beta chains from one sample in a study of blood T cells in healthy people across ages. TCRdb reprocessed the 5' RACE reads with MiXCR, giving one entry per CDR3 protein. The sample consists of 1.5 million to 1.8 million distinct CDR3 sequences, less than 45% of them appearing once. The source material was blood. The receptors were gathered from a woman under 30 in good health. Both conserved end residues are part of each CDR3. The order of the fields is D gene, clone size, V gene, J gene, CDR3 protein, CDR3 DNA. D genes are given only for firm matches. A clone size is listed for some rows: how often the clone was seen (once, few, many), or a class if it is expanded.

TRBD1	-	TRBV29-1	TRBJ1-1	CSGGTAMNTEAFF	TGCAGCGGCGGGACAGCCATGAACACTGAAGCTTTCTTT
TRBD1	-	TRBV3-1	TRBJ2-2	CASSQWDRRYTGELFF	TGTGCCAGCAGCCAATGGGACAGGCGCTACACCGGGGAGCTGTTTTTT
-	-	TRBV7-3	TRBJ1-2	CASSSGWDYTF	TGTGCCAGCAGCTCCGGTTGGGACTACACCTTC
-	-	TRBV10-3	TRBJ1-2	CAIRTEQVRGGYTF	TGTGCCATCAGGACAGAACAGGTTCGGGGTGGCTACACCTTC
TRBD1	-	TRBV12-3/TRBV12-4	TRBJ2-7	CASTRGDRSYEQYF	TGTGCCAGCACTCGAGGGGACAGGTCCTACGAGCAGTACTTC
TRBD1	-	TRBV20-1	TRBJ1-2	CSARNNRDRVYGYTF	TGCAGTGCTCGGAATAACCGGGACAGGGTATATGGCTACACCTTC
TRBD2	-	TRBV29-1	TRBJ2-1	CSVEGAGADNEQFF	TGCAGCGTTGAAGGAGCGGGAGCGGACAATGAGCAGTTCTTC
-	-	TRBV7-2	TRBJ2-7	CASSKSTRTTGFYNEQYF	TGTGCCAGCAGCAAATCGACCCGAACTACGGGGTTTTACAATGAGCAGTACTTC
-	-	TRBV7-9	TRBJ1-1	CASTRGRDNTEAFF	TGTGCCAGCACCCGAGGGCGGGACAACACTGAAGCTTTCTTT
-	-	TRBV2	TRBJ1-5	CASNDWFQPQHF	TGTGCCAGCAATGACTGGTTTCAGCCCCAGCATTTT
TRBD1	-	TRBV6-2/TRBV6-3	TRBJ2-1	CASRYTGDNEQFF	TGTGCCAGCAGATACACAGGGGACAATGAGCAGTTCTTC
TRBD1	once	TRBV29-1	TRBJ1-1	CGVTGTGVSEAFF	TGCGGCGTCACCGGGACAGGGGTCTCTGAAGCTTTCTTT
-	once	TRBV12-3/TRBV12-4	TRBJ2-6	CASSTTSGRNSGANVLTF	TGTGCCAGCAGTACCACTTCGGGACGGAACTCTGGGGCCAACGTCCTGACTTTC
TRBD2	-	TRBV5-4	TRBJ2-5	CATYQRGESRWEQYF	TGTGCCACTTACCAGCGGGGGGAATCGAGGTGGGAGCAGTACTTC
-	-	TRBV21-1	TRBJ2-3	CASSSPSTGTRDYTDTQYF	TGTGCCAGCAGCAGCCCAAGTACCGGGACTAGAGACTACACAGATACGCAGTATTTT
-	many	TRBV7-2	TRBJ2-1	CASTETGYNEQFF	TGTGCCAGCACCGAAACTGGTTACAATGAGCAGTTCTTC
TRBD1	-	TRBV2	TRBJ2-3	CASIGDSPDTDTQYF	TGTGCCAGCATCGGGGACAGCCCTGACACAGATACGCAGTATTTT
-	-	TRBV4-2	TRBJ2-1	CASSQDSYEQFF	TGTGCCAGCAGCCAAGATAGCTATGAGCAGTTCTTC
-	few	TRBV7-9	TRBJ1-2	CVTRGNYGYTF	TGCGTGACGAGGGGAAACTATGGCTACACCTTC
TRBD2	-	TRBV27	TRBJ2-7	CASSLSGGGMNYEQYF	TGTGCCAGCAGTTTGTCGGGAGGGGGGATGAACTACGAGCAGTACTTC
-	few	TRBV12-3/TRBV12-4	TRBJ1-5	CASSPLNSNQPQHF	TGTGCCAGCAGTCCCCTCAATAGCAATCAGCCCCAGCATTTT
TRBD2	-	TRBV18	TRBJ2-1	CASSPPSSAGGLINEQFF	TGTGCCAGCTCACCACCGTCGTCAGCGGGGGGGCTCATTAATGAGCAGTTCTTC
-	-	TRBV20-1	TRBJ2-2	CSARDEFGPNTGELFF	TGCAGTGCTAGAGATGAGTTCGGACCGAACACCGGGGAGCTGTTTTTT